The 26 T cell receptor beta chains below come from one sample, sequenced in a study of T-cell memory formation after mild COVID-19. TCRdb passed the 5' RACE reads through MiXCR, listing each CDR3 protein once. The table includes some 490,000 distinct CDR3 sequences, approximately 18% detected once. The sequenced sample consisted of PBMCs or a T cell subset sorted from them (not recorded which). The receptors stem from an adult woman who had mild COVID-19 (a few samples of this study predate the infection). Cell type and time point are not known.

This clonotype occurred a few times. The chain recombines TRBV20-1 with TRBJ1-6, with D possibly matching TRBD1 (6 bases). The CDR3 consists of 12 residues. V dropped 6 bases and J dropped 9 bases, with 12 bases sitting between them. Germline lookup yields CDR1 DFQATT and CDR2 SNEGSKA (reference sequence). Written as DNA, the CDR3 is TGCAGTGCCAGACAGGCAGCTTCACCCCTCCACTTT. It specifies CSARQAASPLHF.

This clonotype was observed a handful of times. The CDR3 loop reads CATRADRGYSNQPQHF. The DNA of the CDR3 is TGTGCCACCAGAGCCGACAGGGGATATAGCAATCAGCCCCAGCATTTT. This chain joins TRBV15 and TRBJ1-5, with 8 nucleotides matching TRBD1. The CDR3 loop spans 16 amino acids. Germline-derived CDR1 and CDR2 are LNHNV and YYDKDF (reference sequence). The J segment lost 0 bases and the V segment lost 6 bases, leaving 7 bases of the junction unmatched. The whole variable domain, filled in from reference TRBV15 and TRBJ1-5, reads DAMVIQNPRYQVTQFGKPVTLSCSQTLNHNVMYWYQQKSSQAPKLLFHYYDKDFNNEADTPDNFQSRRPNTSFCFLDIRSPGLGDTAMYLCATRADRGYSNQPQHFGDGTRLSIL.

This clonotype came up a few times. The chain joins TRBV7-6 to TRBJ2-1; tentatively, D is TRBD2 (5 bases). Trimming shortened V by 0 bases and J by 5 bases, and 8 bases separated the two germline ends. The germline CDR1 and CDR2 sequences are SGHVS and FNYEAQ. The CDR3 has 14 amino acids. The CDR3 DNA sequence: TGTGCCAGCAGCTTAGCACTAGGCAACAATGAGCAGTTCTTC. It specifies CASSLALGNNEQFF.

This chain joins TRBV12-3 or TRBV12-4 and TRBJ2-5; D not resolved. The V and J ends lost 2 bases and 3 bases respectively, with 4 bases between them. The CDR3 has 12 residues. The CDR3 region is CASSLHKETQYF. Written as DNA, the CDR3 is TGTGCCAGCAGTTTACATAAAGAGACCCAGTACTTC.

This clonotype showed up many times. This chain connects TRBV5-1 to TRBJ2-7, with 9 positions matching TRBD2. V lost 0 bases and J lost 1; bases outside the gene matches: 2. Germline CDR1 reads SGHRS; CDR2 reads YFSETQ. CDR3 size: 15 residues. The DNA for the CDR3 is TGCGCCAGCAGCTTGGGTCTAGCGGGGTCCTACGAGCAGTACTTC. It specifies CASSLGLAGSYEQYF.

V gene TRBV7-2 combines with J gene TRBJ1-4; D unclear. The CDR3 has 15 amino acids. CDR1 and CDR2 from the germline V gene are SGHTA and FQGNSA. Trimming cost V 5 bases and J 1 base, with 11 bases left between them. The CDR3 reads CASSLRRRTNEKLFF. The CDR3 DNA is TGTGCCAGCAGCCTTCGACGGAGAACTAATGAAAAACTGTTTTTT.

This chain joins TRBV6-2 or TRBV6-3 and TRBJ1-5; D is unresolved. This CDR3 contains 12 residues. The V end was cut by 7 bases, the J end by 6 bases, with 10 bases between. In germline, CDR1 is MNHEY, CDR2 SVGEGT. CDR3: CASKDRGQPQHF. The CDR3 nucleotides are TGTGCCAGCAAGGATCGGGGTCAGCCCCAGCATTTT.

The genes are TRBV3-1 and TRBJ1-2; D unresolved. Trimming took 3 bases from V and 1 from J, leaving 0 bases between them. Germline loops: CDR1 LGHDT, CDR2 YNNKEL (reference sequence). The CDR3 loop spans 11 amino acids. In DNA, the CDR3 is TGTGCCAGCAGCCATAACTATGGCTACACCTTC. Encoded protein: CASSHNYGYTF.

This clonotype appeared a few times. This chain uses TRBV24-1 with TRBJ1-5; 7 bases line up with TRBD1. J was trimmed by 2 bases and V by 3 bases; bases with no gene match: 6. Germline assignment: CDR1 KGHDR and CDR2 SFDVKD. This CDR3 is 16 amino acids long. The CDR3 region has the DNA TGTGCCACCAGTGATCCACGGACAGGAGGCAATCAGCCCCAGCATTTT. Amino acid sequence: CATSDPRTGGNQPQHF.

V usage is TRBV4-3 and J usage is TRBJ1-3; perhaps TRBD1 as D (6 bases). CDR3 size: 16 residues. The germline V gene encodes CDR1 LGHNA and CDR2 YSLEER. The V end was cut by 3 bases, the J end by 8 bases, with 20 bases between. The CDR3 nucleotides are TGCGCCAGCAGCCAGAATAACAGGGAACGCTGGGACACCATATATTTT. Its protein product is CASSQNNRERWDTIYF.

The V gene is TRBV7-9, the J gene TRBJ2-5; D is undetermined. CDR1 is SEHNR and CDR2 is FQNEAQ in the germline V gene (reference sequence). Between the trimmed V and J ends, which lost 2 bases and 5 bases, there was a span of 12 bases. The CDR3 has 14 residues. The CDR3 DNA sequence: TGTGCCAGCAGCTTAATCCCCTCGGTGGAGACCCAGTACTTC. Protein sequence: CASSLIPSVETQYF.

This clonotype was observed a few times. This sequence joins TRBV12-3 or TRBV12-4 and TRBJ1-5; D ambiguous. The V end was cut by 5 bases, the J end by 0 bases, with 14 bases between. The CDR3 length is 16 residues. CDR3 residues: CASSRDLGSSNQPQHF. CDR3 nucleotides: TGTGCCAGCAGTCGAGACTTGGGGAGTAGCAATCAGCCCCAGCATTTT.

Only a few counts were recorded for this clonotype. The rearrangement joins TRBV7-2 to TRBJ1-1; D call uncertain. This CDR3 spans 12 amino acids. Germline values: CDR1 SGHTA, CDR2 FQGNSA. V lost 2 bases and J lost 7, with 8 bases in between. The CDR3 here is CASSLTRNEAFF. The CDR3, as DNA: TGTGCCAGCAGCTTAACCAGGAATGAAGCTTTCTTT.

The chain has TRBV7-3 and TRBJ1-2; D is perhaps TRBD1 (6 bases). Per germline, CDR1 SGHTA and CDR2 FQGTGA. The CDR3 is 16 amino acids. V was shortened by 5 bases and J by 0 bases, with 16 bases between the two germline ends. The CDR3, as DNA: TGTGCCAGCAGCCCGGACAGCACCAGTGCTAACTATGGCTACACCTTC. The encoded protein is CASSPDSTSANYGYTF.

The DNA of the CDR3 is TGTGCCATCAGTGTAGCCCCCTACGTAGCGGGAGGGCCAACGGCCGAGACCCAGTACTTC. It encodes CAISVAPYVAGGPTAETQYF. J is TRBJ2-5 and V is TRBV10-3; TRBD2 matches at 11 bases. Germline lookup yields CDR1 ENHRY and CDR2 SYGVKD. J was trimmed by 5 bases and V by 4 bases; bases with no gene match: 21. This CDR3 is built from 20 residues.

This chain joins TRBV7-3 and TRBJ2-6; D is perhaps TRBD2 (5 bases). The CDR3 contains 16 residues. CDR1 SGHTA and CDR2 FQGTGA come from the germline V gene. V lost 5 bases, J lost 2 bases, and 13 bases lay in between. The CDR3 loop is CASSAEGSTGANVLTF. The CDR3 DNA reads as TGTGCCAGCAGCGCGGAAGGGAGCACTGGGGCCAACGTCCTGACTTTC.

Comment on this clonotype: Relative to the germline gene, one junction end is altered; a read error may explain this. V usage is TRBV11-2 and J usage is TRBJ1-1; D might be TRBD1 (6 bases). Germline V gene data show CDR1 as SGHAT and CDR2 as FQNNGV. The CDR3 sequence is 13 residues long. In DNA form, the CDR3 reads TGTGACAGCAGCTTAGAGGGGGGCAGGGAAGCTTTCTTT. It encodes CDSSLEGGREAFF.

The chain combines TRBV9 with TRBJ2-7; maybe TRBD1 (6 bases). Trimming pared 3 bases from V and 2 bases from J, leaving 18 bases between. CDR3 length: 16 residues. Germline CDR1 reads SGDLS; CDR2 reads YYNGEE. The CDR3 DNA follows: TGTGCCAGCAGCGCCAGCCAGGGGTTGGGGACCTACGAGCAGTACTTC. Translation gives CASSASQGLGTYEQYF.

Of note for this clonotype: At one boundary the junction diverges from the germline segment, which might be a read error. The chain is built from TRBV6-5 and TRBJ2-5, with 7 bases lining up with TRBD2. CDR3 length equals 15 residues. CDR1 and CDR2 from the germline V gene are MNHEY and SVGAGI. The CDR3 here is CANSRTSGDQETQYF. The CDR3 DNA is TGTGCCAACAGTAGGACTAGTGGGGACCAAGAGACCCAGTACTTC.

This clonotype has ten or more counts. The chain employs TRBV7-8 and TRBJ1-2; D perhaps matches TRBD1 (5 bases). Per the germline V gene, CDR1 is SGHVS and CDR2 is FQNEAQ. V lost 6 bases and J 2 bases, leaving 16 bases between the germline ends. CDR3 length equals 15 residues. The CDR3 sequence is CASSPGRRDNYGYTF. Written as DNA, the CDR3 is TGTGCCAGCAGTCCCGGTCGGAGGGACAACTATGGCTACACCTTC.

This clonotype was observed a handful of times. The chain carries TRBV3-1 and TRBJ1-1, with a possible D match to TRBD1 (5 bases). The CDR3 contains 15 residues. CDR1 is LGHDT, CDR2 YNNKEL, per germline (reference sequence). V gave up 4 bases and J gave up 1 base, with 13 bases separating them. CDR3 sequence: CASSPNPGPNTEAFF. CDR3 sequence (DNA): TGTGCCAGCAGCCCCAACCCGGGGCCGAACACTGAAGCTTTCTTT. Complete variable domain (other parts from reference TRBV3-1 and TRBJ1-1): DTAVSQTPKYLVTQMGNDKSIKCEQNLGHDTMYWYKQDSKKFLKIMFSYNNKELIINETVPNRFSPKSPDKAHLNLHINSLELGDSAVYFCASSPNPGPNTEAFFGQGTRLTVV.

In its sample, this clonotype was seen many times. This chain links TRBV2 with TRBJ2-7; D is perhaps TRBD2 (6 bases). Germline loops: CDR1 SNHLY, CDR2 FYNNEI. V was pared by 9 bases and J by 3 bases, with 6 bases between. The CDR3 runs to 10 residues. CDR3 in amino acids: CASSGYEQYF. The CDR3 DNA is TGTGCCAGTAGCGGCTACGAGCAGTACTTC.

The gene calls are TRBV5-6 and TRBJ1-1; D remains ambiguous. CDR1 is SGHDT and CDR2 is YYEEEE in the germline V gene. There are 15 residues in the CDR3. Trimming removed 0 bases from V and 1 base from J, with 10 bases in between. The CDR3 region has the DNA TGTGCCAGCAGCTTGGGACGGAATTGGAACACTGAAGCTTTCTTT. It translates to CASSLGRNWNTEAFF.

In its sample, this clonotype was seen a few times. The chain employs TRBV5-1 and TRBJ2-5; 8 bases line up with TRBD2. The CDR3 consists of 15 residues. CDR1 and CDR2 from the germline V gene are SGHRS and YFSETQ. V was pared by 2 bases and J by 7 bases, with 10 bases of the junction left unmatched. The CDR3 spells CASSLRTSPGATQYF. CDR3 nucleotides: TGCGCCAGCAGCTTAAGGACTAGCCCAGGGGCGACCCAGTACTTC.

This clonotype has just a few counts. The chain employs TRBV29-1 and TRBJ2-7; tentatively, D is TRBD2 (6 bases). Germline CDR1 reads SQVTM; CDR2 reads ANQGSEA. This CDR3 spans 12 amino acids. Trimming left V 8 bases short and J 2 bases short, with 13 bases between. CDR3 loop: CSQTRTTYEQYF. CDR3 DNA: TGCAGCCAAACCAGGACTACCTACGAGCAGTACTTC.

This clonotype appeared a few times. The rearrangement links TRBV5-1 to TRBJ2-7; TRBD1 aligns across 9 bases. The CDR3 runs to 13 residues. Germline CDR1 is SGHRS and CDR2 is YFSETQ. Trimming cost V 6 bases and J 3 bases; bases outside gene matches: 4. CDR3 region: CASTGTGNYEQYF. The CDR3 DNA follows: TGCGCCAGCACCGGGACAGGGAACTACGAGCAGTACTTC.